These 3 T cell receptor beta chains originate from one sample sequenced in a study of molecular identifiers for immune sequencing clone quantification. TCRdb reprocessed the PCR reads via MiXCR and lists one record per CDR3 protein. The sample includes approximately 630,000 distinct CDR3 sequences, 25% of them seen just once. Sequencing was done on a sample of naive CD8+ T cells from blood, with Jurkat cell RNA spiked in. Subset reported: FACS-sorted CD8+CD4-CCR7+CD45RA+ naive T cells. These receptors all stem from a human donor in good health. Some libraries in this study had Jurkat cell RNA spiked in.

There are many counts of this clonotype. The chain is built from TRBV4-3 and TRBJ2-1; D gene uncertain. V was cut by 0 bases and J by 9 bases, with 6 bases left in between. Germline CDR1 is LGHNA and CDR2 is YSLEER. The CDR3 runs to 12 residues. This chain's CDR3 is CASSQEGFEQFF. CDR3 nucleotide sequence: TGCGCCAGCAGCCAAGAGGGGTTTGAGCAGTTCTTC.

This clonotype came up many times. The rearrangement links TRBV7-3 to TRBJ2-2; D remains unclear. The germline V gene has CDR1 SGHTA and CDR2 FQGTGA. Trimming removed 6 bases at V and 0 bases at J, with 14 bases between. CDR3 length equals 16 residues. The CDR3 DNA reads as TGTGCCAGCAGTCCAGACAATCCCTCGAACACCGGGGAGCTGTTTTTT. This encodes CASSPDNPSNTGELFF. The variable domain in full, with the rest retrieved from reference TRBV7-3 and TRBJ2-2, is GAGVSQTPSNKVTEKGKYVELRCDPISGHTALYWYRQSLGQGPEFLIYFQGTGAADDSGLPNDRFFAVRPEGSVSTLKIQRTERGDSAVYLCASSPDNPSNTGELFFGEGSRLTVL.

The chain recombines TRBV29-1 with TRBJ2-1; D may be TRBD2 (5 bases). The ends were cut back, 2 bases at V and 3 bases at J, with 11 bases in the middle. Germline V CDR1 and CDR2: SQVTM, ANQGSEA. The CDR3 sequence is 14 residues long. This CDR3 is CSVEYSGDYNEQFF. The DNA of the CDR3 is TGCAGCGTTGAATATTCCGGGGACTACAATGAGCAGTTCTTC.